One and the same sample provided the 18 T cell receptor beta chains below, sequenced in a study of tumor and adjacent non-tumor tissue in lung cancer. Three rounds of nested PCR, following a modified ARM-PCR protocol, produced the TCRbeta library. MiXCR, run by TCRdb on the multiplex PCR reads, gives a single entry per CDR3 protein. Among over 110,000 distinct CDR3 sequences, approximately 70% were seen once, and the ten largest hold roughly 20%. RNA was extracted from bulk tissue without any cell sorting. Sequencing was done on a sample of lung tumor tissue. The source is a man aged 60-69 years with small cell lung cancer.

Worth noting for this clonotype: Compared with germline, one end of the junction differs, possibly owing to a read error. This chain links TRBV11-2 with TRBJ2-2; TRBD2 is a possible D gene (6 bases). The CDR3 loop spans 12 amino acids. The germline V gene has CDR1 SGHAT and CDR2 FQNNGV. CDR3 bases: TGTGCCGGCAGCCGGACGGGCGGGGAGCTGCTTTTT. The encoded protein is CAGSRTGGELLF. The whole variable domain, remainder taken from reference TRBV11-2 and TRBJ2-2, is EAGVAQSPRYKIIEKRQSVAFWCNPISGHATLYWYQQILGQGPKLLIQFQNNGVVDDSQLPKDRFSAERLKGVDSTLKIQPAKLEDSAVYLCAGSRTGGELLFGEGSRLTVL.

This clonotype has a handful of counts. V is TRBV6-5 and J is TRBJ2-7; tentatively, D is TRBD1 (6 bases). The CDR3 covers 13 residues. V was pared by 2 bases and J by 2 bases, with 7 bases between. Germline V gives CDR1 MNHEY, CDR2 SVGAGI. CDR3 loop: CASSYGTTYEQYF. In DNA form, the CDR3 reads TGTGCCAGCAGTTACGGGACAACCTACGAGCAGTACTTC.

The chain joins TRBV6-6 to TRBJ1-1, with D unresolved. V lost 3 bases and J lost 7, with 21 bases in between. The CDR3 extends over 16 amino acids. From germline, CDR1 is MNHNY and CDR2 SVGAGI (reference sequence). CDR3 in amino acids: CASSYVHGLTVSEAFF. The CDR3 DNA reads as TGTGCCAGCAGTTATGTCCACGGACTTACGGTTAGTGAAGCTTTCTTT.

As concerns this clonotype: The junction departs from germline at one end; a sequencing error may be responsible. The chain recombines TRBV11-1 with TRBJ1-1, with a weak D call TRBD1 (5 bases). Germline assignment: CDR1 SGHAT and CDR2 FQDESV (reference sequence). This CDR3 contains 12 residues. The CDR3 protein is CVSSHGGTEAFF. The CDR3, as DNA: TGTGTCAGCAGCCATGGGGGCACTGAAGCTTTCTTT. Based on the CDR3 plus reference TRBV11-1 and TRBJ1-1, the full variable domain is EAEVAQSPRYKITEKSQAVAFWCDPISGHATLYWYRQILGQGPELLVQFQDESVVDDSQLPKDRFSAERLKGVDSTLKIQPAELGDSAMYLCVSSHGGTEAFFGQGTRLTVV.

Points on this clonotype: One end of the junction fails to match germline, which may point to a read error. V is TRBV11-2 and J is TRBJ2-1; D may be TRBD2 (5 bases). CDR1 is SGHAT and CDR2 is FQNNGV in the germline V gene. The CDR3 sequence is 15 residues long. The CDR3 spells CVSSLVAGGGNEQFF. CDR3 nucleotides: TGTGTCAGCAGCTTAGTAGCTGGAGGAGGCAATGAGCAGTTCTTC. Full variable domain (outside the CDR3, taken from reference TRBV11-2 and TRBJ2-1): EAGVAQSPRYKIIEKRQSVAFWCNPISGHATLYWYQQILGQGPKLLIQFQNNGVVDDSQLPKDRFSAERLKGVDSTLKIQPAKLEDSAVYLCVSSLVAGGGNEQFFGPGTRLTVL.

This clonotype was counted ten times or more. A much larger clone is a single base away; this may be a read error. This sequence joins TRBV11-2 and TRBJ2-3, with D possibly TRBD2 on 6 matching bases. The CDR3 extends over 14 amino acids. Germline V gene data show CDR1 as SGHAT and CDR2 as FQNNGV. Between the trimmed V and J ends, which lost 3 bases and 7 bases, there was a span of 14 bases. The CDR3 nucleotides read TGTGCCAGCAGCTTTGGGAGGTGGACATATACGCAGTATTTT. Encoded protein: CASSFGRWTYTQYF.

A word on this clonotype: This could be a read error, since a much larger clone is one nucleotide away. This chain joins TRBV6-5 and TRBJ1-1; tentative D call: TRBD1 (6 bases). With 6 bases removed from V and 8 bases from J, the gap between germline ends came to 13 bases. The CDR3 totals 12 residues. Germline V gene data show CDR1 as MNHEY and CDR2 as SVGAGI. The CDR3 loop reads CASRATGTEAFF. The DNA of the CDR3 is TGTGCCAGCAGGGCTACAGGGACCGAAGCTTTCTTT.

This clonotype was detected many times. The chain recombines TRBV5-5 with TRBJ2-7, with D perhaps TRBD2 (6 bases). There are 13 residues in the CDR3. The V end lost 4 bases, the J end lost 3 bases, and 11 bases lay between the germline ends. In germline, CDR1 is SGHKS, CDR2 YYEKEE (reference sequence). The CDR3 is CASSPRLDYEQYF. The DNA for the CDR3 is TGTGCCAGCAGCCCCCGACTAGACTACGAGCAGTACTTC.

The V call is TRBV20-1, the J call TRBJ1-5; D is uncertain. The germline V gene has CDR1 DFQATT and CDR2 SNEGSKA (reference sequence). V lost 4 bases to trimming and J lost 5 bases, with 12 bases between them. The CDR3 sequence is 13 residues long. The CDR3 nucleotides read TGCAGTGCTACCCCGGACTGGGATCAGCCCCAGCATTTT. Protein sequence: CSATPDWDQPQHF.

The rearrangement joins TRBV12-3 or TRBV12-4 to TRBJ2-1; D is undetermined. The CDR3 runs to 15 residues. The V end was cut by 4 bases, the J end by 2 bases, with 12 bases between. The DNA for the CDR3 is TGTGCCAGCAGTTCCCGAAGAGGTACCTACAATGAGCAGTTCTTC. This gives the protein CASSSRRGTYNEQFF.

Turning to this clonotype: An end of the junction differs from the germline gene, which may be a read error. The genes are TRBV4-1 and TRBJ2-7; no clear D. From germline, CDR1 is MGHRA and CDR2 YSYEKL. The CDR3 extends over 14 amino acids. CDR3 loop: CASSHAESSYEHYF. The CDR3 nucleotides are TGCGCCAGCAGCCACGCGGAGAGCTCCTACGAGCACTACTTC.

V usage is TRBV11-1 and J usage is TRBJ2-1; no definite D call. The ends were cut back, 4 bases at V and 10 bases at J, with 23 bases in the middle. Germline values: CDR1 SGHAT, CDR2 FQDESV (reference sequence). The CDR3 covers 16 residues. CDR3 protein: CASSSAPESRPNEQFF. The CDR3 coding sequence is TGTGCCAGCAGCTCAGCGCCGGAGAGCCGGCCCAACGAGCAGTTCTTC.

This clonotype was observed a few times. The chain joins TRBV4-2 to TRBJ2-7; 9 nucleotides match TRBD2. Germline assignment: CDR1 LGHNA and CDR2 YNFKEQ. V was pared by 0 bases and J by 4 bases, with 4 bases of the junction left unmatched. This CDR3 spans 15 amino acids. This chain's CDR3 is CASSQDSSGIYEQYF. The CDR3 nucleotides are TGTGCCAGCAGCCAAGATTCTAGCGGGATTTACGAGCAGTACTTC.

As to this clonotype: This may come from a read error, since a much larger clone is one base off. The chain is built from TRBV25-1 and TRBJ2-5, with TRBD2 as a possible D gene (6 bases). The ends were cut back, 7 bases at V and 3 bases at J, with 18 bases in the middle. The CDR3 covers 15 residues. CDR1 is MGHDK and CDR2 is SYGVNS in the germline V gene. The CDR3 sequence: CASTLTGVGKETQYF. CDR3 coding DNA: TGTGCCAGCACTCTAACGGGAGTAGGGAAAGAGACCCAGTACTTC.

As concerns this clonotype: A read error may explain this, as a much larger clone is one base away. The J gene is TRBJ2-3, the V gene TRBV20-1, with TRBD2 as a possible D gene (6 bases). CDR1 and CDR2 (germline): DFQATT, SNEGSKA (reference sequence). There are 16 residues in the CDR3. The ends were cut back, 4 bases at V and 0 bases at J, with 17 bases in the middle. The DNA of the CDR3 is TGCAGTGCTAAAGGGGATGGGAGCGGGAGCACAGATACGCAGTATTTT. It codes for CSAKGDGSGSTDTQYF.

The chain is built from TRBV19 and TRBJ2-3; no clear D. V was clipped by 1 base and J by 2 bases, with 7 bases between them. This CDR3 comprises 14 residues. CDR1 is LNHDA, CDR2 SQIVND, per germline (reference sequence). In nucleotides, the CDR3 is TGTGCCAGTAGTATAGCAAGGGCCACAGATACGCAGTATTTT. This codes for CASSIARATDTQYF.

Comment on this clonotype: No conserved phenylalanine or tryptophan ends this CDR3, so it is likely a read error. The chain uses TRBV12-3 or TRBV12-4 and TRBJ1-1; D is undetermined. The CDR3 spans 11 residues. V was cut by 2 bases and J by 8 bases, with 6 bases left in between. The DNA of the CDR3 is TGTGCCAGCAGTTTATGCAGAGAAGCTTTCTCT. This codes for CASSLCREAFS.

This clonotype has at least ten counts. The chain employs TRBV20-1 and TRBJ2-3; D call uncertain. Germline assignment: CDR1 DFQATT and CDR2 SNEGSKA (reference sequence). The V and J ends lost 6 bases and 6 bases respectively, with 16 bases between them. The CDR3 is made up of 13 amino acids. The CDR3 DNA follows: TGCAGTGCCGCTGCCCTTTTATTGGATACGCAGTATTTT. Residues: CSAAALLLDTQYF.